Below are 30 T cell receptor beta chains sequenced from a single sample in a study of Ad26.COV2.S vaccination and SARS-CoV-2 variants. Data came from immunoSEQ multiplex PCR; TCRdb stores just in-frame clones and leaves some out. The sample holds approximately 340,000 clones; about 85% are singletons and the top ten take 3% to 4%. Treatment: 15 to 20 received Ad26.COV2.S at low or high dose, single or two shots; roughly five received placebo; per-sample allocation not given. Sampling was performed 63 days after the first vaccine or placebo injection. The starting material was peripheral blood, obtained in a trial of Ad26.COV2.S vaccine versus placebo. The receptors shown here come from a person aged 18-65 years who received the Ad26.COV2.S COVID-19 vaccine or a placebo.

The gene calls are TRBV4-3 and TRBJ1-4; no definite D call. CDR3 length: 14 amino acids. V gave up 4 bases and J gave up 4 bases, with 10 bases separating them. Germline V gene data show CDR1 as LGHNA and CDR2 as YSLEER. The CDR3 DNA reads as TGCGCCAGCAGCCCTCCTCCCTTTAATGAAAAACTGTTTTTT. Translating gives CASSPPPFNEKLFF.

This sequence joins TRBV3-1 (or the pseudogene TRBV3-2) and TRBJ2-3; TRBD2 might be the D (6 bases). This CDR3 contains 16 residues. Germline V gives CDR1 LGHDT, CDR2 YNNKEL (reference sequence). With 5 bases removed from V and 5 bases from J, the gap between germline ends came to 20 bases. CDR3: CASSSPVAGNLDTQYF. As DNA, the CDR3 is TGTGCCAGCAGCTCGCCAGTTGCGGGAAACTTAGATACGCAGTATTTT.

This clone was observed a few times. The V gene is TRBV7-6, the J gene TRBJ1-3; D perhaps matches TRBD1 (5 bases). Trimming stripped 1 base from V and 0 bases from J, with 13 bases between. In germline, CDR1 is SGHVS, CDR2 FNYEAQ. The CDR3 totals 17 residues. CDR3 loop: CASSLVAGTSSGNTIYF. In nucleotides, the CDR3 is TGTGCCAGCAGCTTAGTGGCAGGGACTAGCTCTGGAAACACCATATATTTT.

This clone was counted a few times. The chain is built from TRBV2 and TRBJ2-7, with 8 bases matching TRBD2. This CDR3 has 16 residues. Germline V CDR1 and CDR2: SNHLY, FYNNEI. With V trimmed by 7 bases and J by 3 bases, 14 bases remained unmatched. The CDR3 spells CASTPGGDRSSYEQYF. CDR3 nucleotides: TGTGCCAGCACCCCCGGGGGGGACCGCTCGAGCTACGAGCAGTACTTC.

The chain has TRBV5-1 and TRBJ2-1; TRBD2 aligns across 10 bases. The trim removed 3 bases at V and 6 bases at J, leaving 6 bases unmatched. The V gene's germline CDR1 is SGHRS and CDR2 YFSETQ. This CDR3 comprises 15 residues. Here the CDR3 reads CASSSGLADPNEQFF. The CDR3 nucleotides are TGCGCCAGCAGCTCCGGACTAGCGGACCCCAATGAGCAGTTCTTC.

CDR3: CASSVTGGASGYTF. CDR3 DNA sequence: TGTGCCAGTAGCGTGACAGGGGGCGCCTCTGGCTACACCTTC. The rearrangement joins TRBV19 to TRBJ1-2, with 10 bases aligning to TRBD1. V gave up 6 bases and J gave up 7 bases; unmatched junction bases: 8. The CDR3 extends over 14 amino acids. Germline V gives CDR1 LNHDA, CDR2 SQIVND (reference sequence). Combining the CDR3 with reference TRBV19 and TRBJ1-2 gives the whole variable domain DGGITQSPKYLFRKEGQNVTLSCEQNLNHDAMYWYRQDPGQGLRLIYYSQIVNDFQKGDIAEGYSVSREKKESFPLTVTSAQKNPTAFYLCASSVTGGASGYTFGSGTRLTVV.

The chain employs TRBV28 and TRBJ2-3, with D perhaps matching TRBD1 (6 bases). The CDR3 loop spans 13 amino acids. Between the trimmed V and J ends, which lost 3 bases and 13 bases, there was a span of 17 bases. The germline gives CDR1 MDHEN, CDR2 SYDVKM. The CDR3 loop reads CASSFTGWLGEYF. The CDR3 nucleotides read TGTGCCAGCAGTTTCACAGGGTGGCTTGGGGAGTATTTT.

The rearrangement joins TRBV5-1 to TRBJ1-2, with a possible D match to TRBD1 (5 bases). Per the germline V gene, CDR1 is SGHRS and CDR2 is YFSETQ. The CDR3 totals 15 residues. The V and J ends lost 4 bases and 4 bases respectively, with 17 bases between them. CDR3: CASSTPRGGTYGYTF. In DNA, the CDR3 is TGCGCCAGCAGCACCCCGCGCGGGGGGACCTATGGCTACACCTTC.

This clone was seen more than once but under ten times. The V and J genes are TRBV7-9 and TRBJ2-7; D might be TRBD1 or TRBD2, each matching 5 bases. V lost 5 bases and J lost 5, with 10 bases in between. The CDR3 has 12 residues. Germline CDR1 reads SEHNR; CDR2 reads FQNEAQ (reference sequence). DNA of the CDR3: TGTGCCAGCAGCCAGGGAGTCCACGAGCAGTACTTC. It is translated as CASSQGVHEQYF.

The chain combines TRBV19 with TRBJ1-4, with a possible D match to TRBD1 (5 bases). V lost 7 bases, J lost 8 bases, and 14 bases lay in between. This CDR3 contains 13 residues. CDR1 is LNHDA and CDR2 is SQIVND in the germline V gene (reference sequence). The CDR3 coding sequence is TGTGCCAGTACAGAATCGGGGGGGGAAAAACTGTTTTTT. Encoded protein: CASTESGGEKLFF.

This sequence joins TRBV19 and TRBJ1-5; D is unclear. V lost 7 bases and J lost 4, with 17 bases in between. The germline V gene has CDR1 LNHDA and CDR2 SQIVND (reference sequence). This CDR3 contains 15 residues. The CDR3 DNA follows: TGTGCCAGTAAAAGAAGCCAGCTACCAAATCAGCCCCAGCATTTT. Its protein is CASKRSQLPNQPQHF. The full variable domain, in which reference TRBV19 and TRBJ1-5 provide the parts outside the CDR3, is DGGITQSPKYLFRKEGQNVTLSCEQNLNHDAMYWYRQDPGQGLRLIYYSQIVNDFQKGDIAEGYSVSREKKESFPLTVTSAQKNPTAFYLCASKRSQLPNQPQHFGDGTRLSIL.

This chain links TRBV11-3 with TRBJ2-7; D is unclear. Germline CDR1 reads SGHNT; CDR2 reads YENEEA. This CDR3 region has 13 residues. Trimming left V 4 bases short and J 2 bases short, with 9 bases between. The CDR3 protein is CASSSDAAYEQYF. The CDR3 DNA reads TGTGCCAGCAGCTCGGACGCCGCCTACGAGCAGTACTTC. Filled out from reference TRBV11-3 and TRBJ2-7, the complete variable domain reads EAGVVQSPRYKIIEKKQPVAFWCNPISGHNTLYWYLQNLGQGPELLIRYENEEAVDDSQLPKDRFSAERLKGVDSTLKIQPAELGDSAVYLCASSSDAAYEQYFGPGTRLTVT.

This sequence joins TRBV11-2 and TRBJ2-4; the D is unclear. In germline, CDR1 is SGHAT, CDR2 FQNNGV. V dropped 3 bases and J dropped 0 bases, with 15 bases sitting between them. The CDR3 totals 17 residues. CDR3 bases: TGTGCCAGCAGCTTCATGACGGCCGCCGTAGCCAAAAACATTCAGTACTTC. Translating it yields CASSFMTAAVAKNIQYF.

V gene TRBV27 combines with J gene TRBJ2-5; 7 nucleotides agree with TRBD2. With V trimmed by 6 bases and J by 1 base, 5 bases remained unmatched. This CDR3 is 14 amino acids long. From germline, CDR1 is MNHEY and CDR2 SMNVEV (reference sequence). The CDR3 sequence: CASSKTSSQETQYF. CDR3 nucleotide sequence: TGTGCCAGCAGCAAGACTAGCTCCCAAGAGACCCAGTACTTC.

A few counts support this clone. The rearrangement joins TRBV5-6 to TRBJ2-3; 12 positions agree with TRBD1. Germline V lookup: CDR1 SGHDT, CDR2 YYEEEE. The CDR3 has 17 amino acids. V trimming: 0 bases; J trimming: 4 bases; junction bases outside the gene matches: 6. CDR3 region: CASSLEGQGASADTQYF. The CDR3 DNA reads TGTGCCAGCAGCTTGGAGGGACAGGGGGCATCGGCAGATACGCAGTATTTT.

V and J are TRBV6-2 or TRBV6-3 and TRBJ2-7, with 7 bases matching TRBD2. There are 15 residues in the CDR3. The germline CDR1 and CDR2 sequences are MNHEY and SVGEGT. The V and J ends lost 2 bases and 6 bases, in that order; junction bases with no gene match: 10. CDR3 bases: TGTGCCAGCAGTTACGGCGGGGGTGGGGCTCGCGAGCAGTACTTC. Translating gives CASSYGGGGAREQYF.

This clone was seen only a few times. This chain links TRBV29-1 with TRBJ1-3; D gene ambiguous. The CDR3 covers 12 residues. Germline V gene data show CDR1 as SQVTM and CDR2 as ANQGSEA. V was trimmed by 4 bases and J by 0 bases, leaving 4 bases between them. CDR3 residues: CSVVFSGNTIYF. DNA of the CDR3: TGCAGCGTTGTATTCTCTGGAAACACCATATATTTT. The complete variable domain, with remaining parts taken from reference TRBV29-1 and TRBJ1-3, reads SAVISQKPSRDICQRGTSLTIQCQVDSQVTMMFWYRQQPGQSLTLIATANQGSEATYESGFVIDKFPISRPNLTFSTLTVSNMSPEDSSIYLCSVVFSGNTIYFGEGSWLTVV.

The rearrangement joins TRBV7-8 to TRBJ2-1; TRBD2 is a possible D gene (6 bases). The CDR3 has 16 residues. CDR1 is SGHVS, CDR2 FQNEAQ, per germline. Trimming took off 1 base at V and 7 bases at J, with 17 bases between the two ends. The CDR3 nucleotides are TGTGCCAGCAGCTTAGTTATCTACGGGGGACGGAATGAGCAGTTCTTC. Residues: CASSLVIYGGRNEQFF. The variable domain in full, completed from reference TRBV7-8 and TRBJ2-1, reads GAGVSQSPRYKVAKRGQDVALRCDPISGHVSLFWYQQALGQGPEFLTYFQNEAQLDKSGLPSDRFFAERPEGSVSTLKIQRTQQEDSAVYLCASSLVIYGGRNEQFFGPGTRLTVL.

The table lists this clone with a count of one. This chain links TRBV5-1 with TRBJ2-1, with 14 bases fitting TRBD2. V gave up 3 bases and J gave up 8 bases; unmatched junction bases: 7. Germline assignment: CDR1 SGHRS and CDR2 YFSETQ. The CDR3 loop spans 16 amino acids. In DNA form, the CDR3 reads TGCGCCAGCAGCTCCGGGACTAGCGGGAGCGTCGATGAGCAGTTCTTC. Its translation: CASSSGTSGSVDEQFF.

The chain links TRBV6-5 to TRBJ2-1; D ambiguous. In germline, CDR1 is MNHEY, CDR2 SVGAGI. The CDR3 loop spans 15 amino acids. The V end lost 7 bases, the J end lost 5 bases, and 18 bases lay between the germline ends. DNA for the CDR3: TGTGCCAGCAAGCCGCAGGCCCAGCAAAACAATGAGCAGTTCTTC. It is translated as CASKPQAQQNNEQFF.

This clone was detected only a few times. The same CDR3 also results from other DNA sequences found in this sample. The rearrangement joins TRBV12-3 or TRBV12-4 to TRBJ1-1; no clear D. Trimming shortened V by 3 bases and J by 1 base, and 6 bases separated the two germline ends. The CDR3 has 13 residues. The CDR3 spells CASSFGGNTEAFF. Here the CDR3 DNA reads TGTGCCAGCAGTTTCGGCGGGAACACTGAAGCTTTCTTT.

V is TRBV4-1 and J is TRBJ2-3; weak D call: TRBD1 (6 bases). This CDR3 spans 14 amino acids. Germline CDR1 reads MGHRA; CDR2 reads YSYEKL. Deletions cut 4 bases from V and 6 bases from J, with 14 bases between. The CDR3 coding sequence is TGCGCCAGCAGCCCCCTCGCAACAGGGGATACGCAGTATTTT. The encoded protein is CASSPLATGDTQYF.

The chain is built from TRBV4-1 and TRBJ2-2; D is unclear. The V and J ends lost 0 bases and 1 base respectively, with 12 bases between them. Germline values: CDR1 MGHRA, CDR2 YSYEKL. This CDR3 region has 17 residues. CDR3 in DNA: TGCGCCAGCAGCCAAGATATCTCAGCGTTGAACACCGGGGAGCTGTTTTTT. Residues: CASSQDISALNTGELFF.

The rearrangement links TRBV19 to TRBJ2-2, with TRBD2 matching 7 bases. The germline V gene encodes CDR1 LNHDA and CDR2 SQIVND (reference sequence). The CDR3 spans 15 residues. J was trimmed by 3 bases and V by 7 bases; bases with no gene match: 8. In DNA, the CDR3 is TGTGCCAGTACCACTAGCGCAGGAGACACCGGGGAGCTGTTTTTT. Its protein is CASTTSAGDTGELFF.

The CDR3, as DNA: TGTGCCAGCAGCCAAACGAGGGGCACTGAAGCTTTCTTT. Encoded protein: CASSQTRGTEAFF. V gene TRBV3-1 (or the pseudogene TRBV3-2) combines with J gene TRBJ1-1; a weak D match, TRBD1 (5 bases). The CDR3 extends over 13 amino acids. Per germline, CDR1 LGHDT and CDR2 YNNKEL (reference sequence). The ends were cut back, 2 bases at V and 4 bases at J, with 8 bases in the middle.

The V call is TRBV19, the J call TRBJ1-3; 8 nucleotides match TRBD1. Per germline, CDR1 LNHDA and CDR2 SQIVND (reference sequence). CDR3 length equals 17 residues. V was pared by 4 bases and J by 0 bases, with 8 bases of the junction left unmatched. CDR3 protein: CASSTRQGLSSGNTIYF. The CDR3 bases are TGTGCCAGTAGTACCCGACAGGGGTTGAGCTCTGGAAACACCATATATTTT.

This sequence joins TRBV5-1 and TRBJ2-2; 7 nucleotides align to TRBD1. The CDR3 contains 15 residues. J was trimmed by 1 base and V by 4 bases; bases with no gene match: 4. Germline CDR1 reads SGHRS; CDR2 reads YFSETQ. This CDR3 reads CASSPTGMNTGELFF. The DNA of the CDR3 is TGCGCCAGCAGCCCGACAGGGATGAACACCGGGGAGCTGTTTTTT.

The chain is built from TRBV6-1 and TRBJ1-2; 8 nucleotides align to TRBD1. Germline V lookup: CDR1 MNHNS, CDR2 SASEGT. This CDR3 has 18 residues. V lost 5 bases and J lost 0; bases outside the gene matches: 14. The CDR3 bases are TGTGCCAGCAGTAAAGGGGACAGGAGCTATCCTACTAACTATGGCTACACCTTC. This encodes CASSKGDRSYPTNYGYTF.

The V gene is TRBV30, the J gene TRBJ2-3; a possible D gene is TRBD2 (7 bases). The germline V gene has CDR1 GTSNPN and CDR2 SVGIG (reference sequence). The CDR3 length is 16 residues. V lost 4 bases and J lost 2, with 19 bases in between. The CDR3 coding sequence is TGTGCCTGGACCCGGGGGGCTAGCGGAAACACAGATACGCAGTATTTT. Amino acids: CAWTRGASGNTDTQYF. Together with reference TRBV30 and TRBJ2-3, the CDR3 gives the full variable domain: SQTIHQWPATLVQPVGSPLSLECTVEGTSNPNLYWYRQAAGRGLQLLFYSVGIGQISSEVPQNLSASRPQDRQFILSSKKLLLSDSGFYLCAWTRGASGNTDTQYFGPGTRLTVL.

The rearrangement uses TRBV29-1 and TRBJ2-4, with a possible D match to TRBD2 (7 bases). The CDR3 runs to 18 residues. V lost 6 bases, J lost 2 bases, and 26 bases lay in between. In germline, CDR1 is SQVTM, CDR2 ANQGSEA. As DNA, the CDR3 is TGCAGCGTAGACGTCATGGTTCGGGGGGCCTGTTCCAAAAACATTCAGTACTTC. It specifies CSVDVMVRGACSKNIQYF. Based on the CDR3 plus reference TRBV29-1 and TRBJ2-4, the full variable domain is SAVISQKPSRDICQRGTSLTIQCQVDSQVTMMFWYRQQPGQSLTLIATANQGSEATYESGFVIDKFPISRPNLTFSTLTVSNMSPEDSSIYLCSVDVMVRGACSKNIQYFGAGTRLSVL.